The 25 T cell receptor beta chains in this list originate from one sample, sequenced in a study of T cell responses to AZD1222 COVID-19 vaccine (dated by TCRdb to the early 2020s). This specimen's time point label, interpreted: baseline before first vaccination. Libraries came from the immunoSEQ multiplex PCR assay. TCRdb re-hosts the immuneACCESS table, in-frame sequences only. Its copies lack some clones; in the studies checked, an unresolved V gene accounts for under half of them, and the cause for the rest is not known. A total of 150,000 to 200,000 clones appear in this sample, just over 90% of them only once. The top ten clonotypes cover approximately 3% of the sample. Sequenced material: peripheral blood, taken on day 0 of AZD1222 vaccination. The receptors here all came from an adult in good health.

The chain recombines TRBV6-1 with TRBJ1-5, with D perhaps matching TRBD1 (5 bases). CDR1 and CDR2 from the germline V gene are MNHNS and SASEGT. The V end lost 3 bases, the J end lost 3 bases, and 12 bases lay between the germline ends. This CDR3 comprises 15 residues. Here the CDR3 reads CASSEGGFANQPQHF. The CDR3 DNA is TGTGCCAGCAGTGAGGGGGGATTTGCCAATCAGCCCCAGCATTTT.

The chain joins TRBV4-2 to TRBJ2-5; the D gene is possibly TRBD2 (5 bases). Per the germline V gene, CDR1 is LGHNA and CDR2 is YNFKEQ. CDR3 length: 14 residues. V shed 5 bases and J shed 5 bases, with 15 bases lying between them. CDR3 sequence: CASSGVARAETQYF. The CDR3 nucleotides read TGTGCCAGCAGCGGAGTAGCGCGGGCGGAGACCCAGTACTTC.

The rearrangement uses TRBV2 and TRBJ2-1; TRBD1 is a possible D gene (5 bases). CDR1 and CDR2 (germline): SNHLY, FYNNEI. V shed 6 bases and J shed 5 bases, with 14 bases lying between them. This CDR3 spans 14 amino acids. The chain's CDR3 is CASRTDPPNNEQFF. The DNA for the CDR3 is TGTGCCAGCAGGACAGACCCACCGAACAATGAGCAGTTCTTC.

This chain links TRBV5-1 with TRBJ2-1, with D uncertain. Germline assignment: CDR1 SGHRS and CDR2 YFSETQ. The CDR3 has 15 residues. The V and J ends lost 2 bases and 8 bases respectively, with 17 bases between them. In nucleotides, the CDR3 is TGCGCCAGCAGCTTTGATGGCCCTTCCCAGTATGAGCAGTTCTTC. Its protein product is CASSFDGPSQYEQFF.

CDR3 amino acids: CASSPDRDYGYTF. The CDR3 nucleotides read TGTGCCAGCAGCCCTGACAGGGACTATGGCTACACCTTC. This sequence joins TRBV11-1 and TRBJ1-2; 7 bases are shared with TRBD1. Trimming cost V 5 bases and J 3 bases; bases outside gene matches: 3. Germline lookup yields CDR1 SGHAT and CDR2 FQDESV (reference sequence). The CDR3 consists of 13 residues.

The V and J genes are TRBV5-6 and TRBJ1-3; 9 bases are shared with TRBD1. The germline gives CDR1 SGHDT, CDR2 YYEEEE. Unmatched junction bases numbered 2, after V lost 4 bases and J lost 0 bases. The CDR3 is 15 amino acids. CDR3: CASSGTGHSGNTIYF. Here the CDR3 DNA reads TGTGCCAGCAGCGGGACAGGGCACTCTGGAAACACCATATATTTT.

The CDR3 sequence is CASSLGREYTEAFF. DNA of the CDR3: TGTGCCAGCAGCTTAGGCAGGGAGTACACTGAAGCTTTCTTT. The chain uses TRBV7-2 and TRBJ1-1, with TRBD1 as a possible D gene (5 bases). The V end lost 1 base, the J end lost 3 bases, and 9 bases lay between the germline ends. This CDR3 is 14 amino acids long. Looked up from germline, CDR1 is SGHTA and CDR2 is FQGNSA.

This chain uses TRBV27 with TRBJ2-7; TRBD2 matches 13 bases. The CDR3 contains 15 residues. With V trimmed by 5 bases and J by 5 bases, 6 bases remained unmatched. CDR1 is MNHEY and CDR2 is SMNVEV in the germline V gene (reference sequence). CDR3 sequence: CASSLTSGGADEQYF. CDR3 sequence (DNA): TGTGCCAGCAGTCTAACTAGCGGGGGGGCAGACGAGCAGTACTTC.

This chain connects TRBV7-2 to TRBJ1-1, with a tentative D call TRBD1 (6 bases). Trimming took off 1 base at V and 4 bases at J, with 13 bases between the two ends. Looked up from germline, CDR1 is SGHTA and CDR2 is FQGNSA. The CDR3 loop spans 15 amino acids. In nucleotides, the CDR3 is TGTGCCAGCAGCTTAGACCCCGGGGGCTCCACTGAAGCTTTCTTT. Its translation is CASSLDPGGSTEAFF.

The CDR3 region has the DNA TGTGCCAGCTCACCACACCGGGACAGGGCAGATGGCTACACCTTC. Protein: CASSPHRDRADGYTF. The J gene is TRBJ1-2, the V gene TRBV18, with 9 bases that match TRBD1. CDR1 and CDR2 from the germline V gene are KGHSH and LQKENI. The CDR3 is 15 residues long. V lost 1 base and J lost 6; bases outside the gene matches: 6. The whole variable domain, filled in from reference TRBV18 and TRBJ1-2, reads NAGVMQNPRHLVRRRGQEARLRCSPMKGHSHVYWYRQLPEEGLKFMVYLQKENIIDESGMPKERFSAEFPKEGPSILRIQQVVRGDSAAYFCASSPHRDRADGYTFGSGTRLTVV.

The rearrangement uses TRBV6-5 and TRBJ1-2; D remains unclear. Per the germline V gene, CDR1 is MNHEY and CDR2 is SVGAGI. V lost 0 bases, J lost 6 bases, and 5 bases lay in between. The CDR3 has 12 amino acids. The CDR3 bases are TGTGCCAGCAGTTACTCACGGGATGGCTACACCTTC. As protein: CASSYSRDGYTF.

The chain's CDR3 is CASSRDRDRGANSPLHF. The CDR3, as DNA: TGTGCCAGTAGTCGCGACCGGGACAGGGGAGCGAATTCACCCCTCCACTTT. This rearrangement joins TRBV19 to TRBJ1-6; 10 nucleotides match TRBD1. V gave up 5 bases and J gave up 7 bases; unmatched junction bases: 11. The CDR3 sequence is 17 residues long. CDR1 and CDR2 (germline): LNHDA, SQIVND (reference sequence).

This CDR3 is CASRGFGANVLTF. The CDR3 DNA sequence: TGTGCCAGTAGGGGCTTTGGGGCCAACGTCCTGACTTTC. The rearrangement uses TRBV19 and TRBJ2-6; D remains unclear. Germline assignment: CDR1 LNHDA and CDR2 SQIVND (reference sequence). Trimming pared 6 bases from V and 3 bases from J, leaving 6 bases between. The CDR3 is made up of 13 amino acids.

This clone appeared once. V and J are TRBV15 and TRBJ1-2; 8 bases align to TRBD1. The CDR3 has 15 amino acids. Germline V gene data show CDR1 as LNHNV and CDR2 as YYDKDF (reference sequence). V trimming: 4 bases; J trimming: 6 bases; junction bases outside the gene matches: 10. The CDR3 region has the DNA TGTGCCACCAGCATACACAGGGGGAGTAGGGATGGCTACACCTTC. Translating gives CATSIHRGSRDGYTF.

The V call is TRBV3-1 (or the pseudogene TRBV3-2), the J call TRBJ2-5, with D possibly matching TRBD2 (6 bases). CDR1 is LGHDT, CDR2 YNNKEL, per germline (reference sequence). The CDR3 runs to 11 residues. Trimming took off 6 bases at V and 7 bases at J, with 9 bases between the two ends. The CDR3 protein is CASRVAATQYF. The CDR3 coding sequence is TGTGCCAGCAGGGTAGCGGCGACCCAGTACTTC.

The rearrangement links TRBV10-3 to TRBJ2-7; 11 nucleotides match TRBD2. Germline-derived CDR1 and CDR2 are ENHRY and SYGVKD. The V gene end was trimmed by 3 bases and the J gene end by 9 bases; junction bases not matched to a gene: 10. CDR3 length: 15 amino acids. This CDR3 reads CAISDFSGGAPLQYF. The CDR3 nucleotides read TGTGCCATCAGTGATTTTAGCGGGGGGGCCCCCCTGCAGTACTTC.

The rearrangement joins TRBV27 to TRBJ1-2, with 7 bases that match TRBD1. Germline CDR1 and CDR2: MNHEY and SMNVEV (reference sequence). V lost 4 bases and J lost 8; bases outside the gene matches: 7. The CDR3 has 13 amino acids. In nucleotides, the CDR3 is TGTGCCAGCAGTTACTGGGACAGCAAGGGCTACACCTTC. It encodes CASSYWDSKGYTF.

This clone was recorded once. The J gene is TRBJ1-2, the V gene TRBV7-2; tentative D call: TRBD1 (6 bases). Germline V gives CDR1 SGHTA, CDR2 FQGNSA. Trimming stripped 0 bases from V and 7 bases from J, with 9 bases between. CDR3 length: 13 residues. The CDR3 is CASSLAQGFGYTF. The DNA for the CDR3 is TGTGCCAGCAGCTTAGCTCAGGGGTTTGGCTACACCTTC.

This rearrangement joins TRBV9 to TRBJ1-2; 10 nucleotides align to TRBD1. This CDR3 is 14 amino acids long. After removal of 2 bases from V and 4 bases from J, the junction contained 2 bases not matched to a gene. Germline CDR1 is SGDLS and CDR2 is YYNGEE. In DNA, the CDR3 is TGTGCCAGCAGCGTGACAGGGGGCCCCTATGGCTACACCTTC. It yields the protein CASSVTGGPYGYTF.

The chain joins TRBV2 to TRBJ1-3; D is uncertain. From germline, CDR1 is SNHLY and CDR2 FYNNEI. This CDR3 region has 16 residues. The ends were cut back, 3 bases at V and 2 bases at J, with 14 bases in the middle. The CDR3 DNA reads TGTGCCAGCAGTGAGCGCAGATCTGTCGCTGGAAACACCATATATTTT. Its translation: CASSERRSVAGNTIYF.

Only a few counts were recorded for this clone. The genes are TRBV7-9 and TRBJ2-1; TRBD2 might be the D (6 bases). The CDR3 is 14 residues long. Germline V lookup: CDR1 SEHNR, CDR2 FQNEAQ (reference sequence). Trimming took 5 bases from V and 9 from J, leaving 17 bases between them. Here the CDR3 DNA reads TGTGCCAGCAGCCCAGTTATCAGGGACTCTGAGCAGTTCTTC. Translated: CASSPVIRDSEQFF.

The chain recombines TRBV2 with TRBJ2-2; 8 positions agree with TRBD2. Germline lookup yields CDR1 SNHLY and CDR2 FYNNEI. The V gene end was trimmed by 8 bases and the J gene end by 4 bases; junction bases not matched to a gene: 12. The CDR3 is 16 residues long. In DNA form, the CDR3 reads TGTGCCAGCTCCGTGACGGGGGGGCGTGGCACCGGGGAGCTGTTTTTT. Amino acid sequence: CASSVTGGRGTGELFF.

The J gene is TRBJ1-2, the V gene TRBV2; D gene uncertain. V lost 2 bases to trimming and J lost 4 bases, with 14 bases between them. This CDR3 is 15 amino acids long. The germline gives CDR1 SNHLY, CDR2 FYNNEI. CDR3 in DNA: TGTGCCAGCAGTGAATTCCGGGCAGGTGGCTATGGCTACACCTTC. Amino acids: CASSEFRAGGYGYTF.

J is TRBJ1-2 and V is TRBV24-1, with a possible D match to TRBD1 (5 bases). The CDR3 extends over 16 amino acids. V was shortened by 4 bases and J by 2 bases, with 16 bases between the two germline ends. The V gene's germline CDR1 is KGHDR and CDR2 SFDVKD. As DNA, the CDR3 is TGTGCCACCAGTGAGGGAGGGGCAGTTACAAACTATGGCTACACCTTC. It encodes CATSEGGAVTNYGYTF.

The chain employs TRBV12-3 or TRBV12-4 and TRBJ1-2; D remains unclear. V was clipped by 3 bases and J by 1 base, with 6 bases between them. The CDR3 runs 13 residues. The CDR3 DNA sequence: TGTGCCAGCAGTTTTACGGTTAACTATGGCTACACCTTC. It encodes CASSFTVNYGYTF.